This T cell receptor (beta chain) appears in the sequencing data of a study of neurological immune-mediated disorders (dated by TCRdb to between 2018 and 2020). Some background on the complete study: Peripheral blood TCR-beta repertoires from patients with HTLV-I-associated myelopathy (HAM/TSP), patients with multiple sclerosis, and healthy controls were compared in the study using UMI-based sequencing. Alongside PBMC samples, the set of more than 85 TCR-beta libraries contained longitudinal samples, technical triplicates, and paired CD4+ and CD8+ T-cell subsets that had been sorted. Each longitudinal HAM/TSP and healthy donor was sampled at 3 time-points spaced at 3-40 month intervals. The cohort comprised roughly 65 subjects: approximately 15 HAM/TSP patients, some 34 multiple sclerosis patients and 20 or so healthy controls. The paper's findings and limits, for the study overall: Across subjects, expanded clones never shared an identical CDR3 amino acid sequence, which suggests that the TCR-beta repertoires in every group were private. The highest TCR clonal expansion was observed in HAM/TSP patients, whereas the lowest was observed in MS patients, even when compared with healthy controls.

The intended sense of this specimen's time point label: longitudinal time-point 3. For the unsorted PBMC libraries, 2 million PBMCs were stored in RNAlater at -80 degrees C until RNA extraction and were used to generate the libraries. Peripheral blood was subjected to Ficoll-Hypaque density gradient centrifugation to isolate PBMCs, which were then cryopreserved in liquid nitrogen. cDNA was synthesized by template-switch 5'RACE using a primer with a 10-nucleotide random unique molecular identifier that tagged each TCR transcript. Every sequencing run covered 15-18 subjects and yielded more than 160 million TCR-beta sequences. The RNeasy kit was used for extraction of total RNA. Using the KAPA Real-time Library Amplification kit, TCR-beta VDJ regions were amplified with primers for the TCR constant region and the 5'RACE anchor. Sample indexes and Illumina adaptors were added in a first PCR, and a second PCR then increased library yield. After Ampure bead purification, the TCR product of roughly 650 bp was size-selected on a 2% E-gel SizeSelection system. Before pooling, library quality was assessed on a Bioanalyzer, concentration was determined with Qubit, and library quantification was performed with the Kapa Library Quantification kit. Libraries were sequenced paired-end 2 x 150 bp on an Illumina HiSeq 2500. To increase sequence diversity, roughly 25-31% phiX was spiked into each library pool. The published analysis was carried out like this. The UMI-based MiGEC pipeline processed quality-filtered reads and removed over 75% of raw TCR sequences during error correction. VDJ genes were aligned to IMGT germline references, and each clonotype was defined by a unique CDR3 amino acid sequence together with V-J genes. Clonal expansion, Shannon diversity and CDR3 relatedness were evaluated with VDJtools (CalcPairwiseDistances, ClusterSamples), while phylogenetic trees were built in CLCbio workbench. Expanded clones were defined as having at least 8 unique UMIs, based on coefficient-of-variation modelling across technical triplicates. TCRdb ran its own pipeline on the public reads, namely fastp trimming at Q25 and MiXCR clone calling, and kept in-frame beta chains. Each CDR3 protein appears once, grouped with its most common genes and DNA. TCRdb, not the authors, supplied the V and J calls. In this sample the table shows roughly 100,000 distinct CDR3 sequences, 11% of which occur a single time. The ten largest make up 2.5% to 4% of the sample.

Its CDR3 holds 16 amino acids, cysteine through phenylalanine. CDR3 DNA only is kept here, 48 bases in frame from base 1. The germline V gene yields LGHNA for CDR1 and YSLEER for CDR2. Of note for this clonotype: The antigen it recognizes is unknown. One end of the junction varies from germline; a read error may be responsible.

The V and J genes are TRBV4-3 and TRBJ2-1; 10 junctional bases match TRBD1. The source of this sequence is a female donor with HTLV-1-associated myelopathy (HAM/TSP). Sample: PBMCs. The CDR3 reads CASSQGPGQGDKEQFF. The DNA sequence follows: TGCGCCAGCAGCCAAGGTCCAGGACAGGGGGACAAGGAGCAGTTCTTC.